Listed here are 20 T cell receptor beta chains from one sample, sequenced in a study of T cells in women clearing cervical HPV infection (dated by TCRdb to the late 2010s). Library preparation was by the immunoSEQ multiplex PCR assay. TCRdb holds this immuneACCESS table with in-frame rearrangements only. Some clones are missing; in checked studies, unresolved V genes explain under half, and the rest has no known cause. This specimen's table enumerates fewer than 40,000 clones. The ten largest clones add up to 4.2% of the sample. The sample comprised blood buffy coat. Source of these receptors: a woman aged 18 to 75 with a cervical HPV16 infection that either progressed to CIN3+ or cleared (not recorded which).

The sequenced part of the CDR3 DNA is TGTGCCAGCTCACCTCCACGCCTTGCGGGCACCGGGGAG. As protein: CASSPPRLAGTGE. The entire CDR3 protein reads CASSPPRLAGTGELFF. The V call is TRBV18, the J call TRBJ2-2, with D perhaps matching TRBD2 (5 bases). Coverage ceases 3 residues before the CDR3 finishes, and the germline J gene fills in the end. The ends were cut back, 3 bases at V and 4 bases at J, with 15 bases in the middle. The CDR3 totals 16 residues. Germline V gene data show CDR1 as KGHSH and CDR2 as LQKENI.

About this clone: The CDR3 end is not reached by the read, which stops 3 residues before it; the germline J gene fills it in. The chain uses TRBV6-2 or TRBV6-3 and TRBJ2-5; 13 nucleotides agree with TRBD2. From germline, CDR1 is MNHEY and CDR2 SVGEGT. The ends lost 0 bases at V and 5 bases at J; junction bases unmatched: 0. CDR3 length: 15 amino acids. The sequenced CDR3 bases are TGTGCCAGCAGTTACTCGACTAGCGGGGGGGAGACC. Translated, it gives CASSYSTSGGET. The entire CDR3 protein reads CASSYSTSGGETQYF.

On this clone itself: The DNA ends 3 residues before the CDR3 does, and the rest of the CDR3 is filled in from the germline J gene. This chain uses TRBV5-8 with TRBJ1-2; 8 positions agree with TRBD1. The V and J ends lost 2 bases and 4 bases, in that order; junction bases with no gene match: 4. CDR1 and CDR2 (germline): SGHTS, YDEGEE. CDR3 length equals 14 residues. This CDR3 is CASSFDRGSYGYTF. The CDR3 bases that were read are TGTGCCAGCAGCTTTGACAGGGGAAGCTATGGC.

Turning to this clone: The read stops 3 residues short of the end of the CDR3; the missing end is completed from the germline J gene. V is TRBV7-9 and J is TRBJ2-3; D perhaps matches TRBD2 (6 bases). The germline gives CDR1 SEHNR, CDR2 FQNEAQ (reference sequence). V was pared by 7 bases and J by 5 bases, with 13 bases between. The CDR3 runs to 13 residues. CDR3 amino acids: CASTTSLLDTQYF. The sequenced CDR3 bases are TGTGCCAGCACCACTAGCCTTCTAGATACG.

As regards this clone: The observed sequence ends 3 residues before the CDR3 terminus, with the missing tail filled in from the germline J gene. The chain links TRBV7-6 to TRBJ2-3; possible D gene TRBD2, 6 bases. The V gene's germline CDR1 is SGHVS and CDR2 FNYEAQ. The V and J ends lost 5 bases and 0 bases respectively, with 12 bases between them. There are 15 residues in the CDR3. The CDR3: CASSVVAESTDTQYF. The CDR3 DNA, read in part, is TGTGCCAGCAGCGTGGTAGCGGAGAGCACAGATACG. The full variable domain, with the rest looked up from reference TRBV7-6 and TRBJ2-3, is GAGVSQSPRYKVTKRGQDVALRCDPISGHVSLYWYRQALGQGPEFLTYFNYEAQQDKSGLPNDRFSAERPEGSISTLTIQRTEQRDSAMYRCASSVVAESTDTQYFGPGTRLTVL.

Partial CDR3 DNA: TGCAGTGCTAGAGATCAGAACACC. As protein: CSARDQNT. The whole CDR3 sequence reads CSARDQNTIYF. This chain uses TRBV20-1 with TRBJ1-3, with D unresolved. The read ends 3 residues before the CDR3 terminus; that terminus is restored from the germline J gene. The CDR3 sequence is 11 residues long. Between the trimmed V and J ends, which lost 0 bases and 7 bases, there was a span of 4 bases. In germline, CDR1 is DFQATT, CDR2 SNEGSKA (reference sequence).

Concerning this clone: Read sequence stops 3 residues before the CDR3 end, and the germline J gene provides the missing end. The V and J genes are TRBV20-1 and TRBJ2-3; perhaps TRBD2 as D (7 bases). The V gene's germline CDR1 is DFQATT and CDR2 SNEGSKA (reference sequence). The CDR3 has 16 amino acids. Partial CDR3 DNA: TGCAGTGCTAGGGGGGCCGGCGGGAGCCTACAAGAGACG. This encodes CSARGAGGSLQET. The full CDR3 sequence reads CSARGAGGSLQETQYF.

For this clone: The sequence runs out 3 residues before the end of the CDR3; the remainder is reconstructed from the germline J gene. V and J are TRBV5-6 and TRBJ2-5, with 7 bases that match TRBD2. Trimming at V came to 0 bases and at J to 5 bases, leaving 1 base not matched to a gene. Per the germline V gene, CDR1 is SGHDT and CDR2 is YYEEEE. This CDR3 has 13 residues. The CDR3 DNA, read in part, is TGTGCCAGCAGCTTGGCCGGGGGGGAGACC. This translates into CASSLAGGET. The entire CDR3 protein is CASSLAGGETQYF. The variable domain in full, completed from reference TRBV5-6 and TRBJ2-5, reads DAGVTQSPTHLIKTRGQQVTLRCSPKSGHDTVSWYQQALGQGPQFIFQYYEEEERQRGNFPDRFSGHQFPNYSSELNVNALLLGDSALYLCASSLAGGETQYFGPGTRLLVL.

On this clone itself: The sequence runs out 3 residues before the end of the CDR3; the remainder is reconstructed from the germline J gene. This chain links TRBV6-2 or TRBV6-3 with TRBJ1-2; D is uncertain. Germline lookup yields CDR1 MNHEY and CDR2 SVGEGT. There are 15 residues in the CDR3. The germline V and J ends were trimmed by 4 bases and 1 base, with 13 bases remaining between them. This CDR3 is CASSSQSSFNYGYTF. The sequenced CDR3 bases are TGTGCCAGCAGTTCTCAGTCTTCCTTTAACTATGGC.

A note on this clone: The read stops 3 residues short of the end of the CDR3; the missing end is completed from the germline J gene. The chain couples TRBV7-2 to TRBJ2-1; 7 bases are a match to TRBD1. Germline CDR1 and CDR2: SGHTA and FQGNSA. J lost 0 bases, V lost 5 bases, and 4 bases had no gene match. The CDR3 covers 15 residues. The CDR3 loop is CASSRDSRSYNEQFF. The CDR3 DNA, read in part, is TGTGCCAGCAGCAGGGACAGTCGCTCCTACAATGAG.

Note on this clone: The read comes to an end 3 residues before the CDR3 does, leaving the germline J gene to fill in the end. The V gene is TRBV11-2, the J gene TRBJ2-7; 10 nucleotides line up with TRBD1. V trimming: 4 bases; J trimming: 2 bases; junction bases outside the gene matches: 5. The CDR3 contains 15 residues. Germline CDR1 reads SGHAT; CDR2 reads FQNNGV. The DNA read from the CDR3 is TGTGCCAGCAGCTCTCCGGGACAGGGGACCTACGAG. Its translation is CASSSPGQGTYE. The full CDR3 protein reads CASSSPGQGTYEQYF.

About this clone itself: Read sequence stops 3 residues before the CDR3 end, and the germline J gene provides the missing end. The rearrangement joins TRBV20-1 to TRBJ1-1, with 9 bases that match TRBD1. This CDR3 has 15 amino acids. V shed 0 bases and J 5 bases; nucleotides not matched to a gene: 7. CDR1 and CDR2 from the germline V gene are DFQATT and SNEGSKA (reference sequence). The covered CDR3 bases are TGCAGTGCTAGAGATAGGGACAGGGCGTGGACTGAA. It yields the protein CSARDRDRAWTE. The whole CDR3 is CSARDRDRAWTEAFF.

A note on this clone: The CDR3 is cut off 3 residues early in the read; its end comes from the germline J gene. The rearrangement links TRBV20-1 to TRBJ1-1; no clear D gene. This CDR3 is 14 amino acids long. Per the germline V gene, CDR1 is DFQATT and CDR2 is SNEGSKA (reference sequence). Trimming removed 2 bases from V and 3 bases from J, with 13 bases in between. CDR3 DNA, as far as it was read: TGCAGTGCTAGACCCCTTACCAGATACACTGAA. Amino acids: CSARPLTRYTE. Given in full, the CDR3 is CSARPLTRYTEAFF.

Remarks on this clone: The read stops 3 residues short of the end of the CDR3; the missing end is completed from the germline J gene. The chain employs TRBV7-9 and TRBJ2-3; 9 nucleotides match TRBD1. This CDR3 has 15 amino acids. Germline CDR1 SEHNR, CDR2 FQNEAQ (reference sequence). Trimming removed 3 bases from V and 5 bases from J; junction bases left unmatched: 6. The CDR3 region is CASSFGQGMLDTQYF. Partial CDR3 DNA: TGTGCCAGCAGCTTCGGACAGGGGATGTTAGATACG.

Concerning this clone itself: Read sequence stops 3 residues before the CDR3 end, and the germline J gene provides the missing end. The chain couples TRBV5-1 to TRBJ2-5, with 9 bases aligning to TRBD2. CDR1 SGHRS and CDR2 YFSETQ come from the germline V gene. The V and J ends lost 1 base and 7 bases, in that order; junction bases with no gene match: 5. The CDR3 is 14 amino acids. CDR3 DNA (partial): TGCGCCAGCAGCTTGCCTAGCGGGATTGGGACC. Translating it yields CASSLPSGIGT. The whole CDR3 reads CASSLPSGIGTQYF.

With regard to this clone: The read comes to an end 3 residues before the CDR3 does, leaving the germline J gene to fill in the end. V and J are TRBV5-1 and TRBJ1-5; 9 positions agree with TRBD1. The J segment lost 5 bases and the V segment lost 3 bases, leaving 9 bases of the junction unmatched. The CDR3 consists of 16 residues. The germline V gene has CDR1 SGHRS and CDR2 YFSETQ. The CDR3 reads CASSSGPGQGYQPQHF. Partial CDR3 DNA: TGCGCCAGCAGCTCAGGGCCGGGACAGGGCTATCAGCCC.

Details on this clone: The read gets to within 3 residues of the CDR3 end, and the germline J gene fills in the rest. This chain joins TRBV7-2 and TRBJ2-5; TRBD2 is a possible D gene (7 bases). V lost 6 bases, J lost 4 bases, and 18 bases lay in between. CDR3 size: 15 residues. Germline CDR1 reads SGHTA; CDR2 reads FQGNSA. The sequenced CDR3 bases are TGTGCCAGCAGTCCAGGTGGGGGCGGGAGAGAGACC. Amino acids: CASSPGGGGRET. The CDR3, in full, reads CASSPGGGGRETQYF. Variable domain in full (rest from reference TRBV7-2 and TRBJ2-5): GAGVSQSPSNKVTEKGKDVELRCDPISGHTALYWYRQSLGQGLEFLIYFQGNSAPDKSGLPSDRFSAERTGGSVSTLTIQRTQQEDSAVYLCASSPGGGGRETQYFGPGTRLLVL.

With regard to this clone: The read ends 3 residues early relative to the CDR3; the germline J gene fills the gap. The chain is built from TRBV5-1 and TRBJ1-5, with D perhaps TRBD1 (5 bases). The length of the CDR3 is 15 residues. Between the trimmed V and J ends, which lost 0 bases and 6 bases, there was a span of 13 bases. The germline V gene has CDR1 SGHRS and CDR2 YFSETQ. The CDR3 bases that were read are TGCGCCAGCAGCTTGGGGGGGGGATTAGGTCAGCCC. Residues: CASSLGGGLGQP. In full, the CDR3 is CASSLGGGLGQPQHF.

Worth noting for this clone: The read halts 3 residues ahead of the CDR3 end, with the missing end drawn from the germline J gene. The chain recombines TRBV12-3 or TRBV12-4 with TRBJ2-2; 7 nucleotides align to TRBD2. The trim removed 3 bases at V and 1 base at J, leaving 2 bases unmatched. This CDR3 spans 15 amino acids. The CDR3: CASSFLAGNTGELFF. The covered CDR3 bases are TGTGCCAGCAGTTTTTTAGCGGGGAACACCGGGGAG.

CDR3 DNA (partial): TGTGCCAGCAGCGGGCCCGGCACAGATACC. Its protein is CASSGPGTDT. The full-length CDR3 reads as CASSGPGTDTYTF. This sequence joins TRBV7-9 and TRBJ1-2, with D uncertain. Sequencing ends 3 residues short of the CDR3 end; the germline J gene provides the rest. The germline CDR1 and CDR2 sequences are SEHNR and FQNEAQ (reference sequence). This CDR3 has 13 residues.